This T cell receptor beta chain was sequenced during a study of blood T cell repertoires in COVID-19. Study background: In each case, the material was cDNA or gDNA derived from T cells, B-cell-depleted T cells, or PBMCs.

V was clipped by 4 bases and J by 7 bases, with 11 bases between them. Germline CDR1 MDHEN, CDR2 SYDVKM. The CDR3 covers 13 residues. As originally analysed: The authors estimated nucleated cell counts from reference gene primer amplification. The method was immunoSEQ multiplex PCR; TCRdb's version includes in-frame clones alone and lacks a portion of them. V, J and clone size were drawn from that table, and D and trimming were deduced from the DNA. This table holds roughly 180,000 clones, 82% found once. The chain combines TRBV28 with TRBJ1-5; D is uncertain. The sample was PBMCs or T cells enriched from blood (not recorded which). This sequence originates from a man in his 60s who had recovered from COVID-19. The CDR3 is CASSSRGRQPQHF. DNA of the CDR3: TGTGCCAGCAGTTCGAGAGGGAGGCAGCCCCAGCATTTT.